Following are 2 T cell receptor beta chains from one sample sequenced in a study of blood T cell repertoires in COVID-19. Profiled with immunoSEQ multiplex PCR; TCRdb holds only in-frame clones, not every one. The sample includes 200,000 to 250,000 clones, 70% to 85% of them seen just once. Sequenced input: PBMCs or T cells enriched from blood (not recorded which). Receptors originate from an older woman who had recovered from COVID-19.

The J gene is TRBJ1-6, the V gene TRBV27; D is unclear. Trimming removed 3 bases at V and 7 bases at J, with 13 bases between. The CDR3 extends over 15 amino acids. Per the germline V gene, CDR1 is MNHEY and CDR2 is SMNVEV (reference sequence). This chain's CDR3 is CASSFSPVRNSPLHF. CDR3 sequence (DNA): TGTGCCAGCAGTTTTTCCCCTGTCCGGAATTCACCCCTCCACTTT.

The chain is built from TRBV6-5 and TRBJ2-5; TRBD2 aligns across 8 bases. V shed 0 bases, J shed 9 bases, and the junction held 6 bases outside the gene matches. The CDR3 totals 14 residues. CDR1 and CDR2 from the germline V gene are MNHEY and SVGAGI. CDR3: CASSYSWRGDAQYF. The CDR3 DNA reads TGTGCCAGCAGTTACTCGTGGCGGGGGGATGCCCAGTACTTC.